The 14 T cell receptor beta chains given below trace back to one sample, sequenced in a study of identical twins. A single record per CDR3 protein comes from TCRdb applying MiXCR to the 5' RACE reads. Among over 550,000 distinct CDR3 sequences listed, roughly 7.1% were seen once. In addition, the sample was reused for a study of yellow fever vaccine responses in identical twins.

The source material was PBMCs. These receptors originate from a woman under 30 in good health.

For this clonotype: This clone may be a read error of a much larger clone one base away. The rearrangement links TRBV28 to TRBJ2-3; tentative D call: TRBD1 (5 bases). V was cut by 5 bases and J by 1 base, with 13 bases left in between. The CDR3 has 15 amino acids. CDR1 is MDHEN and CDR2 is SYDVKM in the germline V gene. Written as DNA, the CDR3 is TGTGCCAGCAGTCCGCTGGGGCCCCGCACAGATACGCAGTATTTT. Amino acids: CASSPLGPRTDTQYF.

In its sample, this clonotype was seen a few times. The chain has TRBV27 and TRBJ2-5; unclear D gene. V dropped 4 bases and J dropped 5 bases, with 20 bases sitting between them. Germline CDR1 is MNHEY and CDR2 is SMNVEV (reference sequence). The CDR3 spans 16 residues. CDR3 bases: TGTGCCAGCAGTTCCCCCTCCGTAGGGTTAGGGGAGACCCAGTACTTC. Its protein product is CASSSPSVGLGETQYF.

This clonotype was counted a few times. The rearrangement uses TRBV7-9 and TRBJ2-7, with 8 positions matching TRBD2. CDR3 length: 16 amino acids. Germline V gene lookup returns CDR1 SEHNR and CDR2 FQNEAQ (reference sequence). J was trimmed by 4 bases and V by 2 bases; bases with no gene match: 10. CDR3 DNA: TGTGCCAGCAGCTTACTCATAGCGGGAACAAGGTACGAGCAGTACTTC. Translation: CASSLLIAGTRYEQYF. Looking up the rest from reference TRBV7-9 and TRBJ2-7 gives the full variable domain: DTGVSQNPRHKITKRGQNVTFRCDPISEHNRLYWYRQTLGQGPEFLTYFQNEAQLEKSRLLSDRFSAERPKGSFSTLEIQRTEQGDSAMYLCASSLLIAGTRYEQYFGPGTRLTVT.

This clonotype has at least ten counts. The rearrangement joins TRBV14 to TRBJ2-2; D uncertain. From germline, CDR1 is SGHDN and CDR2 FVKESK. The CDR3 loop spans 13 amino acids. V was shortened by 2 bases and J by 7 bases, with 8 bases between the two germline ends. The CDR3 spells CASSQFSVGELFF. The CDR3 DNA sequence: TGTGCCAGCAGCCAATTTTCGGTCGGGGAGCTGTTTTTT.

The sample holds a few counts of this clonotype. The chain couples TRBV2 to TRBJ2-5, with D tentatively TRBD1 (5 bases). This CDR3 comprises 10 residues. Trimming shortened V by 7 bases and J by 5 bases, and 5 bases separated the two germline ends. Germline-derived CDR1 and CDR2 are SNHLY and FYNNEI. CDR3 DNA sequence: TGTGCCAGCAACAGGGAGACCCAGTACTTC. It yields the protein CASNRETQYF.

This clonotype has a count of ten or more. V gene TRBV29-1 combines with J gene TRBJ2-7, with TRBD2 matching 8 bases. V dropped 7 bases and J dropped 0; count of bases not matched to a gene: 5. Germline CDR1 SQVTM, CDR2 ANQGSEA. CDR3 length: 13 residues. This CDR3 is CSAQSGSSYEQYF. DNA for the CDR3: TGCAGCGCGCAAAGCGGGAGCTCCTACGAGCAGTACTTC.

The genes are TRBV10-3 and TRBJ2-7, with D possibly called TRBD1 or TRBD2 (5 bases each). Germline V gene lookup returns CDR1 ENHRY and CDR2 SYGVKD. The CDR3 has 13 amino acids. CDR3 nucleotides: TGTGCGGTGGCAGGGACCGTATCGGGCGAGCAGTACGTC. Translation gives CAVAGTVSGEQYV.

V usage is TRBV29-1 and J usage is TRBJ2-1; 8 bases match TRBD2. The J segment lost 4 bases and the V segment lost 1 base, leaving 3 bases of the junction unmatched. The CDR3 runs 14 residues. Germline V gene lookup returns CDR1 SQVTM and CDR2 ANQGSEA. CDR3 nucleotide sequence: TGCAGCGTTGAAGCCGGGAGGGGGTACAATGAGCAGTTCTTC. It codes for CSVEAGRGYNEQFF.

This clonotype was seen a handful of times. The V call is TRBV29-1, the J call TRBJ1-2, with 7 bases that match TRBD1. Trimming took 4 bases from V and 5 from J; bases not matched to a gene: 13. The CDR3 runs 15 residues. The germline gives CDR1 SQVTM, CDR2 ANQGSEA. CDR3 in amino acids: CSVGKDRADGYGYTF. The CDR3 bases are TGCAGCGTTGGAAAAGACAGGGCCGATGGGTATGGCTACACCTTC.

The V call is TRBV28, the J call TRBJ2-7, with TRBD1 matching over 7 bases. Germline V gives CDR1 MDHEN, CDR2 SYDVKM. V dropped 3 bases and J dropped 5; count of bases not matched to a gene: 13. The CDR3 covers 16 residues. CDR3 DNA: TGTGCCAGCAGTTTTGCGGACAGGCGAGGTTTTAACGAGCAGTACGTC. Protein product: CASSFADRRGFNEQYV.

This clonotype was counted at least ten times. V usage is TRBV6-1 and J usage is TRBJ2-5, with 8 bases identical to TRBD1. V lost 6 bases and J lost 5; bases outside the gene matches: 5. The CDR3 is made up of 13 amino acids. Germline CDR1 and CDR2: MNHNS and SASEGT. The CDR3 spells CASSPGGSETQYF. The CDR3 DNA sequence: TGTGCCAGCAGCCCAGGGGGCTCGGAGACCCAGTACTTC.

A few counts support this clonotype. This chain connects TRBV29-1 to TRBJ2-1; 8 bases fit TRBD2. The trim removed 1 base at V and 7 bases at J, leaving 9 bases unmatched. The CDR3 has 15 amino acids. Per germline, CDR1 SQVTM and CDR2 ANQGSEA. The CDR3, as DNA: TGCAGCGTTGAAGTTTGGGCGGGAGGTGATAATGAGCAGTTCTTC. Its translation is CSVEVWAGGDNEQFF.

The chain uses TRBV4-2 and TRBJ2-3; D call uncertain. V was cut by 0 bases and J by 4 bases, with 5 bases left in between. This CDR3 contains 13 residues. Germline V gives CDR1 LGHNA, CDR2 YNFKEQ. This CDR3 is CASSQEVADTQYF. In DNA form, the CDR3 reads TGTGCCAGCAGCCAAGAGGTTGCAGATACGCAGTATTTT.

The chain recombines TRBV5-1 with TRBJ1-1; 7 nucleotides line up with TRBD1. V lost 0 bases to trimming and J lost 0 bases; unmatched junction nucleotides: 8. This CDR3 is built from 17 residues. Germline CDR1 is SGHRS and CDR2 is YFSETQ. The CDR3 sequence is CASSLGHVTGLNTEAFF. DNA of the CDR3: TGCGCCAGCAGCTTGGGACACGTGACAGGGTTGAACACTGAAGCTTTCTTT.